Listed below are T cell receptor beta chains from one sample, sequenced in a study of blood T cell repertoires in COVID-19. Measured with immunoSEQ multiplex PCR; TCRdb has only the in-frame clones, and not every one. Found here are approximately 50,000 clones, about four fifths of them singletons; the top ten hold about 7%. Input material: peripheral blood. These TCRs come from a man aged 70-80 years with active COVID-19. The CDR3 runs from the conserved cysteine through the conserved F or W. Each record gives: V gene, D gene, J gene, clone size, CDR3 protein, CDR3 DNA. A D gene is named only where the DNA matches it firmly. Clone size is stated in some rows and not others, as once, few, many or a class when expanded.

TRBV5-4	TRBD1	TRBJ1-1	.	CASSLPDRENTEAFF	TGTGCCAGCAGCCTCCCCGACAGGGAGAACACTGAAGCTTTCTTT
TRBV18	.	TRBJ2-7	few	CATGGGATYEQYF	TGTGCCACCGGCGGCGGCGCGACCTACGAGCAGTACTTC
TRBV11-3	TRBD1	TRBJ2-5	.	CASSQGDMGETQYF	TGTGCCAGCAGCCAGGGGGACATGGGGGAGACCCAGTACTTC
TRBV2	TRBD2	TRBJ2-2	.	CASRLAGPGPGELFF	TGTGCCAGCAGACTAGCGGGGCCAGGGCCCGGGGAGCTGTTTTTT
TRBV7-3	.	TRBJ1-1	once	CASSLTGFPGDLMNTEAFF	TGTGCCAGCAGCTTAACTGGGTTTCCCGGAGATCTCATGAACACTGAAGCTTTCTTT
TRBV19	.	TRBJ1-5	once	CASSGQSGNQPQHF	TGTGCCAGTAGCGGACAGAGCGGCAATCAGCCCCAGCATTTT
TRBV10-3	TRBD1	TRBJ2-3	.	CAIGGQKDTQYF	TGTGCCATCGGGGGACAGAAAGATACGCAGTATTTT
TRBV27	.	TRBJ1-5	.	CASSLAGLNQPQHF	TGTGCCAGCAGTTTAGCCGGGTTGAATCAGCCCCAGCATTTT
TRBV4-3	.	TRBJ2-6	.	CASSQGLISGANVLTF	TGCGCCAGCAGCCAAGGGCTGATCTCTGGGGCCAACGTCCTGACTTTC
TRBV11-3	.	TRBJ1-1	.	CASSSPGNTEAFF	TGTGCCAGCAGCAGCCCAGGGAACACTGAAGCTTTCTTT
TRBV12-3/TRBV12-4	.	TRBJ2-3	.	CASSPDRDTQYF	TGTGCCAGCAGTCCTGACAGAGATACGCAGTATTTT
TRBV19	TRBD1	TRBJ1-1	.	CASSPQGALFAEAFF	TGTGCCAGTAGCCCACAGGGGGCCTTATTCGCTGAAGCTTTCTTT
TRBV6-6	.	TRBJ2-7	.	CASSGQSLGSYEQYF	TGTGCCAGCAGTGGACAGTCCCTCGGCTCCTACGAGCAGTACTTC
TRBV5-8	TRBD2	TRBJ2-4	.	CASSPRSGGTYIQYF	TGTGCCAGCAGCCCTAGGAGCGGGGGGACGTACATTCAGTACTTC
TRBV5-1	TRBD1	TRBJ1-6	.	CASSADRVGNSPLHF	TGCGCCAGCAGCGCCGACAGGGTCGGAAATTCACCCCTCCACTTT
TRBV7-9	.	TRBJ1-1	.	CASSLVVRGTEAFF	TGTGCCAGCAGCTTAGTAGTAAGGGGCACTGAAGCTTTCTTT
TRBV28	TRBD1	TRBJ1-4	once	CASSPPGQPNEKLFF	TGTGCCAGCAGTCCACCGGGACAGCCTAATGAAAAACTGTTTTTT